The clone carrying this T cell receptor (beta chain) came up a few times. Its antigen is still unknown. This table comes from immunoSEQ multiplex PCR, and its TCRdb copy is limited to in-frame clones, with some not included. The sample includes about 75,000 clones, roughly 84% seen only once; the top ten take more than 2%. This sample was included in a study of T cell clones after liver transplantation. Study conclusions and caveats: Small, mixed patient groups and varying post-transplant times limit these conclusions.

The sequence was obtained from a human patient who received a liver transplant. Some T cells may have come from the graft donor. Material: CD4+ T cells from blood, obtained 48 months after liver transplant.

The CDR3 DNA sequence: TGCGCCAGCAGCTCTGGGGACAGTGGCAATCAGCCCCAGCATTTT. Its protein is CASSSGDSGNQPQHF. The genes are TRBV5-1 and TRBJ1-5; 7 nucleotides line up with TRBD1. The ends lost 3 bases at V and 2 bases at J; junction bases unmatched: 5. This CDR3 is 15 amino acids long. Germline V gives CDR1 SGHRS, CDR2 YFSETQ.